The next 22 T cell receptor beta chains were all read from a single sample in a study of T cell repertoires in cytomegalovirus infection. A single record per CDR3 protein comes from TCRdb applying MiXCR to the reads. The sample shows roughly 700,000 distinct CDR3 sequences, around 35% of them seen only once. These receptors' targets are unknown. Material: cultured PBMCs, obtained from culture after CMV antigen stimulation. Receptors were obtained from a human donor in good health (CMV status not recorded). Some clones in this sample may be carry-over from other donors' samples.

The sample holds a few counts of this clonotype. V is TRBV4-1 and J is TRBJ2-3; tentative D call: TRBD2 (5 bases). Between the trimmed V and J ends, which lost 3 bases and 2 bases, there was a span of 9 bases. In germline, CDR1 is MGHRA, CDR2 YSYEKL. This CDR3 is built from 14 residues. CDR3 nucleotide sequence: TGCGCCAGCAGCCAGGGCGGGCCCACAGATACGCAGTATTTT. Its translation is CASSQGGPTDTQYF.

This clonotype came up once. The chain carries TRBV27 and TRBJ1-6; TRBD1 matches 7 bases. The CDR3 consists of 15 residues. Germline CDR1 and CDR2: MNHEY and SMNVEV (reference sequence). After removal of 5 bases from V and 6 bases from J, the junction contained 7 bases not matched to a gene. CDR3 nucleotides: TGTGCCAGCAGTCCTCAGACAGGGCGTAATTCACCCCTCCACTTT. Translation: CASSPQTGRNSPLHF.

In its sample, this clonotype was seen a few times. V is TRBV12-3 or TRBV12-4 and J is TRBJ2-5; 9 nucleotides line up with TRBD2. The CDR3 consists of 16 residues. V lost 4 bases and J lost 1; bases outside the gene matches: 7. CDR3 amino acids: CASSSRLAESQETQYF. The CDR3 DNA sequence: TGTGCCAGCAGTTCTCGACTAGCGGAGAGCCAAGAGACCCAGTACTTC.

Many counts were recorded for this clonotype. The V and J genes are TRBV7-2 and TRBJ2-1; the D gene is possibly TRBD2 (6 bases). From germline, CDR1 is SGHTA and CDR2 FQGNSA. V dropped 2 bases and J dropped 4 bases, with 12 bases sitting between them. This CDR3 contains 15 residues. The CDR3 bases are TGTGCCAGCAGCTTAAGTGGGAGCGGGTACAATGAGCAGTTCTTC. Translating gives CASSLSGSGYNEQFF.

J is TRBJ1-2 and V is TRBV10-3; 7 nucleotides agree with TRBD1. Germline CDR1 is ENHRY and CDR2 is SYGVKD. The V gene end was trimmed by 0 bases and the J gene end by 0 bases; junction bases not matched to a gene: 1. The CDR3 covers 15 residues. This chain's CDR3 is CAISESGGANYGYTF. CDR3 in DNA: TGTGCCATCAGTGAGTCAGGGGGCGCTAACTATGGCTACACCTTC.

The chain combines TRBV6-1 with TRBJ2-7; D is perhaps TRBD1 (5 bases). The CDR3 is 13 amino acids. Germline CDR1 MNHNS, CDR2 SASEGT. The V end was cut by 0 bases, the J end by 4 bases, with 7 bases between. As DNA, the CDR3 is TGTGCCAGCAGTGAAGCCAGGGTTTACGAGCAGTACTTC. Translation gives CASSEARVYEQYF.

This clonotype has ten or more counts. The V gene is TRBV11-2, the J gene TRBJ2-3; possibly TRBD2 for D (7 bases). The V end lost 10 bases, the J end lost 4 bases, and 18 bases lay between the germline ends. Germline V gene lookup returns CDR1 SGHAT and CDR2 FQNNGV. The CDR3 covers 14 residues. CDR3 in amino acids: CATGPGAGADTQYF. CDR3 coding DNA: TGTGCCACGGGCCCAGGGGCGGGGGCAGATACGCAGTATTTT.

This clonotype was observed a few times. The rearrangement uses TRBV11-2 and TRBJ1-1; a possible D gene is TRBD1 (5 bases). The CDR3 spans 18 residues. V was shortened by 2 bases and J by 4 bases, with 23 bases between the two germline ends. Germline V gene data show CDR1 as SGHAT and CDR2 as FQNNGV. The CDR3 DNA is TGTGCCAGCAGCTTACTTCGGGACCTATTAAATTGGGGCACTGAAGCTTTCTTT. The encoded protein is CASSLLRDLLNWGTEAFF.

The chain joins TRBV28 to TRBJ2-1; 7 bases agree with TRBD2. The germline V gene has CDR1 MDHEN and CDR2 SYDVKM. The V and J ends lost 6 bases and 4 bases, in that order; junction bases with no gene match: 9. The CDR3 covers 15 residues. The CDR3 coding sequence is TGTGCCAGCAGCTCCCGTGGTAGCGGGTACAATGAGCAGTTCTTC. Encoded protein: CASSSRGSGYNEQFF.

The chain joins TRBV19 to TRBJ1-1; a possible D gene is TRBD1 (5 bases). The CDR3 sequence is 14 residues long. V lost 3 bases and J 1 base, leaving 9 bases between the germline ends. The germline CDR1 and CDR2 sequences are LNHDA and SQIVND (reference sequence). The CDR3, as DNA: TGTGCCAGTAGTATCCAGGGAACGAACACTGAAGCTTTCTTT. Its protein product is CASSIQGTNTEAFF.

This clonotype has a handful of counts. This chain joins TRBV12-3 or TRBV12-4 and TRBJ1-2, with D unresolved. V shed 5 bases and J shed 0 bases, with 13 bases lying between them. This CDR3 spans 15 amino acids. CDR3 in amino acids: CASSLISRANYGYTF. The CDR3 coding sequence is TGTGCCAGCAGTCTCATATCGAGAGCTAACTATGGCTACACCTTC.

The V call is TRBV20-1, the J call TRBJ2-1, with D possibly TRBD2 on 5 matching bases. CDR1 is DFQATT and CDR2 is SNEGSKA in the germline V gene (reference sequence). Trimming took off 1 base at V and 7 bases at J, with 14 bases between the two ends. The CDR3 has 14 residues. This chain's CDR3 is CSARVMAGSNEQFF. The CDR3 nucleotides are TGCAGTGCTAGAGTGATGGCTGGGAGTAATGAGCAGTTCTTC.

The V gene is TRBV20-1, the J gene TRBJ2-1; D is perhaps TRBD2 (5 bases). This CDR3 contains 15 residues. V was shortened by 0 bases and J by 0 bases, with 9 bases between the two germline ends. Germline-derived CDR1 and CDR2 are DFQATT and SNEGSKA (reference sequence). CDR3: CSAREVRASYNEQFF. CDR3 DNA: TGCAGTGCTAGAGAAGTGAGGGCCTCCTACAATGAGCAGTTCTTC.

J is TRBJ2-7 and V is TRBV7-2; 9 bases agree with TRBD1. Per the germline V gene, CDR1 is SGHTA and CDR2 is FQGNSA. CDR3 length: 15 amino acids. Trimming removed 3 bases from V and 4 bases from J; junction bases left unmatched: 7. The CDR3 loop reads CASSLQQGAGYEQYF. The CDR3 nucleotides are TGTGCCAGCAGCTTGCAACAGGGGGCAGGGTACGAGCAGTACTTC.

The rearrangement joins TRBV19 to TRBJ1-1; D not resolved. V was clipped by 6 bases and J by 5 bases, with 16 bases between them. This CDR3 contains 14 residues. Germline assignment: CDR1 LNHDA and CDR2 SQIVND (reference sequence). CDR3 loop: CASRPWSVRTEAFF. The CDR3 region has the DNA TGTGCCAGTAGACCCTGGTCGGTCCGAACTGAAGCTTTCTTT.

This sequence joins TRBV18 and TRBJ2-4; D possibly uses TRBD1 or TRBD2 (5 bases each). This CDR3 is built from 16 residues. Trimming left V 3 bases short and J 0 bases short, with 12 bases between. Germline V lookup: CDR1 KGHSH, CDR2 LQKENI. Here the CDR3 DNA reads TGTGCCAGCTCACCCTTTCCCGGGACAGCCAAAAACATTCAGTACTTC. Its translation: CASSPFPGTAKNIQYF.

CDR3 nucleotide sequence: TGTGCCAGCAGTTACAAAGCTCTCAAGCAGTACTTC. As protein: CASSYKALKQYF. The genes are TRBV6-8 and TRBJ2-7; D ambiguous. V was clipped by 2 bases and J by 8 bases, with 10 bases between them. The germline CDR1 and CDR2 sequences are MNHGY and SAAAGT. The CDR3 is 12 residues long.

The gene calls are TRBV7-9 and TRBJ1-1; D gene ambiguous. Germline values: CDR1 SEHNR, CDR2 FQNEAQ (reference sequence). This CDR3 comprises 16 residues. Trimming took off 3 bases at V and 6 bases at J, with 20 bases between the two ends. CDR3 loop: CASSFGPRGSDAEAFF. CDR3 nucleotides: TGTGCCAGCAGCTTTGGTCCCCGCGGATCGGACGCTGAAGCTTTCTTT.

The chain has TRBV7-9 and TRBJ2-7; 11 bases are shared with TRBD1. The CDR3 has 14 residues. J lost 7 bases, V lost 10 bases, and 12 bases had no gene match. The V gene's germline CDR1 is SEHNR and CDR2 FQNEAQ (reference sequence). CDR3 amino acids: CAIPTGQGAGEQYF. The CDR3 nucleotides read TGTGCCATCCCGACTGGACAGGGGGCGGGGGAGCAGTACTTC.

This rearrangement joins TRBV3-1 to TRBJ2-2; D gene unclear. V gave up 4 bases and J gave up 6 bases, with 6 bases separating them. The CDR3 sequence is 12 residues long. Germline V gene data show CDR1 as LGHDT and CDR2 as YNNKEL (reference sequence). The CDR3, as DNA: TGTGCCAGCAGCCCCGAACCCGGGGAGCTGTTTTTT. It is translated as CASSPEPGELFF.

The CDR3 sequence: CASSKYIGAGELFF. CDR3 coding DNA: TGTGCCAGCAGCAAATACATAGGGGCCGGGGAGCTGTTTTTT. The chain uses TRBV11-2 and TRBJ2-2; tentative D call: TRBD1 (5 bases). V was trimmed by 5 bases and J by 6 bases, leaving 13 bases between them. The CDR3 has 14 residues. Germline V lookup: CDR1 SGHAT, CDR2 FQNNGV.

This chain links TRBV20-1 with TRBJ1-5; D uncertain. Germline V gene sequence: CDR1 DFQATT, CDR2 SNEGSKA (reference sequence). CDR3 length: 14 amino acids. V dropped 6 bases and J dropped 0 bases, with 12 bases sitting between them. The CDR3 protein is CSAGAGISNQPQHF. The CDR3 DNA sequence: TGCAGTGCGGGAGCCGGGATTAGCAATCAGCCCCAGCATTTT.